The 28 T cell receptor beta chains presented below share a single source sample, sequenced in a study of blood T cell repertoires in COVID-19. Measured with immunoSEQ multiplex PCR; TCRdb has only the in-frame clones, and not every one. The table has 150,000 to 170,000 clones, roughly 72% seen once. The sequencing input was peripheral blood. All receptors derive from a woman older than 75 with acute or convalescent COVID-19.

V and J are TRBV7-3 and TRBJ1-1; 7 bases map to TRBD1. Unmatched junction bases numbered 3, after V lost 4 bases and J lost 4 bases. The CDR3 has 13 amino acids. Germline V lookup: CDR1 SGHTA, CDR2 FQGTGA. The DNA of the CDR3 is TGTGCCAGCAGCTACGCAGGGGGCACTGAAGCTTTCTTT. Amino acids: CASSYAGGTEAFF. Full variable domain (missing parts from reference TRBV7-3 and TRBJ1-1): GAGVSQTPSNKVTEKGKYVELRCDPISGHTALYWYRQSLGQGPEFLIYFQGTGAADDSGLPNDRFFAVRPEGSVSTLKIQRTERGDSAVYLCASSYAGGTEAFFGQGTRLTVV.

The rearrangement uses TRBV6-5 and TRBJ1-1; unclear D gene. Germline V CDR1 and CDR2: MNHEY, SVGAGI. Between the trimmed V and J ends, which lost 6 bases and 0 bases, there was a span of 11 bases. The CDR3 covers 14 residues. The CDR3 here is CASRTRLMNTEAFF. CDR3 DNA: TGTGCCAGCAGGACGAGGCTTATGAACACTGAAGCTTTCTTT.

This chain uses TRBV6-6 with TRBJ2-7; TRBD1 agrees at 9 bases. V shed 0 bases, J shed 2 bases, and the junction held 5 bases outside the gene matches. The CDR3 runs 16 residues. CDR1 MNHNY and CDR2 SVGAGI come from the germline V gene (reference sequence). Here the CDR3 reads CASSYSGTGITYEQYF. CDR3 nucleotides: TGTGCCAGCAGTTACTCCGGGACAGGGATCACCTACGAGCAGTACTTC.

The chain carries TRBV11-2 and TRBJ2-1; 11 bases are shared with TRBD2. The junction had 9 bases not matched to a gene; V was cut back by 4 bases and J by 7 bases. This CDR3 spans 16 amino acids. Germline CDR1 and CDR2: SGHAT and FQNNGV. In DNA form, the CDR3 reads TGTGCCAGCAGCTCCATAGCGGGAGGGCTTGTGAATGAGCAGTTCTTC. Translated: CASSSIAGGLVNEQFF.

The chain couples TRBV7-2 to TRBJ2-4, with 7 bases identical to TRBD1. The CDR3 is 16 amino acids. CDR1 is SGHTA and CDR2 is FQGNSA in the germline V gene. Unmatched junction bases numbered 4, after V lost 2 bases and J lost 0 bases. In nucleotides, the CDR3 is TGTGCCAGCAGCTTATCGGGACAGCTAGCCAAAAACATTCAGTACTTC. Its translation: CASSLSGQLAKNIQYF.

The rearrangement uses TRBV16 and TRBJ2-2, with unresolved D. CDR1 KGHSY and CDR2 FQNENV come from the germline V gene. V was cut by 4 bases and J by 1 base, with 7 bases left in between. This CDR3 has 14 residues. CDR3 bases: TGTGCCAGCAGCCTAAACAGGAACACCGGGGAGCTGTTTTTT. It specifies CASSLNRNTGELFF.

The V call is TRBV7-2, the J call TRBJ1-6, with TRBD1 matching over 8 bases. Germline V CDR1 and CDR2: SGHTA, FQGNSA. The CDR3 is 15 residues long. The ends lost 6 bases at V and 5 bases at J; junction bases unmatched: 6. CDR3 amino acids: CASRERTGHNSPLHF. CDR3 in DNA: TGTGCCAGCAGGGAGCGGACAGGGCATAATTCACCCCTCCACTTT.

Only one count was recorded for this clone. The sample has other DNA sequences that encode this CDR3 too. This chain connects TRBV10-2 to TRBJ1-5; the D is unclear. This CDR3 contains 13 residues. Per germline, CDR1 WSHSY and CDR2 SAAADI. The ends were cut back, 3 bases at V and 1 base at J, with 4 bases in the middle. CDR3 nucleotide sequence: TGCGCCAGCAGTGAACAGAGCAATCAGCCCCAGCATTTT. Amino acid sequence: CASSEQSNQPQHF.

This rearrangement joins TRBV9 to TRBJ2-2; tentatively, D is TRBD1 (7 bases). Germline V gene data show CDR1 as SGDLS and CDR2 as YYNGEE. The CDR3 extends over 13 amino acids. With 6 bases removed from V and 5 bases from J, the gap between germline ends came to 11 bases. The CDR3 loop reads CASTQGGTGELFF. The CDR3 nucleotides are TGTGCCAGCACCCAGGGGGGAACCGGGGAGCTGTTTTTT.

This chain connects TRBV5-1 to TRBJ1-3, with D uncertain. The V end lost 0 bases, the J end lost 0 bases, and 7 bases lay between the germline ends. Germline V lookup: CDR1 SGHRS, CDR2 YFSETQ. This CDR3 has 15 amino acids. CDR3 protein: CASSLAVSSGNTIYF. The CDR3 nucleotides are TGCGCCAGCAGCTTGGCCGTTAGCTCTGGAAACACCATATATTTT.

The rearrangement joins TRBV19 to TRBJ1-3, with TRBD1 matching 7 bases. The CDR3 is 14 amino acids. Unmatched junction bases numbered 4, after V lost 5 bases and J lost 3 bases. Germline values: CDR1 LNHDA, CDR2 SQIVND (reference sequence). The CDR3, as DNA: TGTGCCAGTAGTGAGACAGGGAGTGGAAACACCATATATTTT. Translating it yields CASSETGSGNTIYF.

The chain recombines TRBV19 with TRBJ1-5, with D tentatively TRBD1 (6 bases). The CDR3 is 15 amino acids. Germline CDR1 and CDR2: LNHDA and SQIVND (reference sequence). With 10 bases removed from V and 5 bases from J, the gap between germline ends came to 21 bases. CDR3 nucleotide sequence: TGTGCCACCACCACAGGGAACCTCGGGGATCAGCCCCAGCATTTT. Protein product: CATTTGNLGDQPQHF.

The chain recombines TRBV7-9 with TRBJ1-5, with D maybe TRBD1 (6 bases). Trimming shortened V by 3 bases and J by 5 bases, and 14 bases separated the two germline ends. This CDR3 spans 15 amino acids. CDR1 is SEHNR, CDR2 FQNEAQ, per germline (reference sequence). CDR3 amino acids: CASSFGAGDYQPQHF. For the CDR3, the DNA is TGTGCCAGCAGCTTTGGGGCAGGGGATTATCAGCCCCAGCATTTT.

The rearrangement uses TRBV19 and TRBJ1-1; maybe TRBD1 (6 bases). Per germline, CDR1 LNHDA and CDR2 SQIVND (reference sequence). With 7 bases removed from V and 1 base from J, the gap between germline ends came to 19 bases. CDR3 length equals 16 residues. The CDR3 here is CASNPDPRRGNTEAFF. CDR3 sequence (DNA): TGTGCCAGTAATCCCGACCCGCGCAGGGGGAACACTGAAGCTTTCTTT.

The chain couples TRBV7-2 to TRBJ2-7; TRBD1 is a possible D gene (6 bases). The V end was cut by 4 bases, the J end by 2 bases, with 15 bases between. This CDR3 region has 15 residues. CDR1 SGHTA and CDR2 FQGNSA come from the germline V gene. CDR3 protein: CASSYSRDITYEQYF. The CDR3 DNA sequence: TGTGCCAGCAGCTACTCCCGGGACATAACCTACGAGCAGTACTTC.

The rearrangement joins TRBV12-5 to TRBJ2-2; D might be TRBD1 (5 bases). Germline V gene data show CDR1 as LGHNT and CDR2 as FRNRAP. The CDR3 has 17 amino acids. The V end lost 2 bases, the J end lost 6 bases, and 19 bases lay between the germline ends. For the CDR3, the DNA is TGTGCTAGTGGTTTGAATCGCGACAGTCACAACTCCGGGGAGCTGTTTTTT. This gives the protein CASGLNRDSHNSGELFF.

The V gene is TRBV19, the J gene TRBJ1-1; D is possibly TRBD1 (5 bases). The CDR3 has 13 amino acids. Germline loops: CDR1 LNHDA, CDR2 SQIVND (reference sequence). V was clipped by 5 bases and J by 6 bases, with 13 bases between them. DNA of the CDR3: TGTGCCAGTAGTCCGCCTTACAGGTCTGAAGCTTTCTTT. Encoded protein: CASSPPYRSEAFF.

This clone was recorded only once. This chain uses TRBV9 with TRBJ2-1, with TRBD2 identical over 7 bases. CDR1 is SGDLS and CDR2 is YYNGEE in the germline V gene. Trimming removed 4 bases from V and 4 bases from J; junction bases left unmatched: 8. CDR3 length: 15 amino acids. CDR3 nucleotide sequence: TGTGCCAGCAGCCGGGCGGGGGATTCTTACAATGAGCAGTTCTTC. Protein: CASSRAGDSYNEQFF. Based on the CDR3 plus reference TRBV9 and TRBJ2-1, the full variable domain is DSGVTQTPKHLITATGQRVTLRCSPRSGDLSVYWYQQSLDQGLQFLIQYYNGEERAKGNILERFSAQQFPDLHSELNLSSLELGDSALYFCASSRAGDSYNEQFFGPGTRLTVL.

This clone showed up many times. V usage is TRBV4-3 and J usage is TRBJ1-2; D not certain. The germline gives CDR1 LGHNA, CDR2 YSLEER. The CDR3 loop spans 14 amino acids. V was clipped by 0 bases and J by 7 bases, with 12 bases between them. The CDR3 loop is CASSQDRITSGYTF. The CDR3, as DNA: TGCGCCAGCAGCCAAGATCGAATCACCAGTGGCTACACCTTC.

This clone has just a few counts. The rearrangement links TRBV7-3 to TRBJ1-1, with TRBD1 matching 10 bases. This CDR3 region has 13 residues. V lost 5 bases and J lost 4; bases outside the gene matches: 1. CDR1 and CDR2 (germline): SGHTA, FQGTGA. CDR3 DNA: TGTGCCAGCAGCCGACAGGGGGCCACTGAAGCTTTCTTT. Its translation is CASSRQGATEAFF.

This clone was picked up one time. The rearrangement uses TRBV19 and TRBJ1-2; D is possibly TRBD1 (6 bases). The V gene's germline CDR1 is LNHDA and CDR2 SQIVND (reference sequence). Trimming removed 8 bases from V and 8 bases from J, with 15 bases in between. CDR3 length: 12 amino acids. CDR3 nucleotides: TGTGCCAGTCAAGCCGGGACATTGGGCTACACCTTC. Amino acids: CASQAGTLGYTF.

CDR3 nucleotide sequence: TGCGCCAGCAGCTTACGCCCGACAGGGACTAGCTCCTACGAGCAGTACTTC. This sequence encodes CASSLRPTGTSSYEQYF. The rearrangement joins TRBV5-1 to TRBJ2-7; D might be TRBD2 (8 bases). Germline V gene lookup returns CDR1 SGHRS and CDR2 YFSETQ. Trimming took 2 bases from V and 0 from J, leaving 18 bases between them. CDR3 length: 17 amino acids.

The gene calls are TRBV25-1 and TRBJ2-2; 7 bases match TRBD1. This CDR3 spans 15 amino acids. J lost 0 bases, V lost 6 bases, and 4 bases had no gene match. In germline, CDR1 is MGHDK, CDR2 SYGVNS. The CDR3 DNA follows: TGTGCCAGCAGACGGGACAGCTCGAACACCGGGGAGCTGTTTTTT. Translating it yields CASRRDSSNTGELFF.

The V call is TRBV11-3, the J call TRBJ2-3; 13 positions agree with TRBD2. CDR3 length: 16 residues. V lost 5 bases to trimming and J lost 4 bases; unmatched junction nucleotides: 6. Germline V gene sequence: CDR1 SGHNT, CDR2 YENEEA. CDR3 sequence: CASSPGLAGASDTQYF. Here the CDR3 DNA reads TGTGCCAGCAGCCCCGGACTAGCGGGGGCCTCAGATACGCAGTATTTT.

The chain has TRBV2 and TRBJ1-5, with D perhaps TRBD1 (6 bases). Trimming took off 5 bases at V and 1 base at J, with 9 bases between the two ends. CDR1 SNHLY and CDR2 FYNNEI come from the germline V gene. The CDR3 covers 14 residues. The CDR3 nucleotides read TGTGCCAGCAGTACGGGACAAAGCAATCAGCCCCAGCATTTT. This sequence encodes CASSTGQSNQPQHF.

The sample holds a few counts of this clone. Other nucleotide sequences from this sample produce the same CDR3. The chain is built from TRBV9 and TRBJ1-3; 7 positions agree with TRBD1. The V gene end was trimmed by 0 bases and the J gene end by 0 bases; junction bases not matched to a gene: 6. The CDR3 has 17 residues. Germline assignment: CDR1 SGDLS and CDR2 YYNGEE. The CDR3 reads CASSVGVGQSSGNTIYF. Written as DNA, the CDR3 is TGTGCCAGCAGCGTAGGAGTGGGACAGAGCTCTGGAAACACCATATATTTT.

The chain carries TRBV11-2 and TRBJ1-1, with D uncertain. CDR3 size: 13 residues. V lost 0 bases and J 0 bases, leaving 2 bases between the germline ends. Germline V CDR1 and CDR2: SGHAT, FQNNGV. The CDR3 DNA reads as TGTGCCAGCAGCTTAGACTTGAACACTGAAGCTTTCTTT. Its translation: CASSLDLNTEAFF.

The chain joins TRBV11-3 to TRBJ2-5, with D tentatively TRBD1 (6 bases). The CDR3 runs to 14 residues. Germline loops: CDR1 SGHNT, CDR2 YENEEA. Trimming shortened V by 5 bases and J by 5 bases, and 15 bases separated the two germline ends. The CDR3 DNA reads TGTGCCAGCAGCACAAGGACAGCTGGCGAGACCCAGTACTTC. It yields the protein CASSTRTAGETQYF. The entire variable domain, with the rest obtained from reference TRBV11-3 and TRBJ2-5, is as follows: EAGVVQSPRYKIIEKKQPVAFWCNPISGHNTLYWYLQNLGQGPELLIRYENEEAVDDSQLPKDRFSAERLKGVDSTLKIQPAELGDSAVYLCASSTRTAGETQYFGPGTRLLVL.